This TCR beta chain was documented in a study of OX40 agonist ivuxolimab in advanced cancers. A remark on this clone: Its antigen remains unidentified.

This CDR3 has 14 residues. Per germline, CDR1 MNHEY and CDR2 SVGAGI. Trimming took 7 bases from V and 3 from J, leaving 15 bases between them. Sequencing was performed with immunoSEQ multiplex PCR; in TCRdb, only in-frame clones are kept and a portion is missing. The table records over 60,000 clones, about 86% of them present only once. Study-wide points: CD4+ and CD8+ blood T cells expanded clonally by week 6 at 0.1 to 3.0 mg/kg. Among expanded peripheral T cells, antigen specificity went undetermined. The mean number of expanded clones was higher in CD8+ T cells than in CD4+.

The clonotype was recovered from an adult with an advanced solid tumor such as melanoma, head and neck, liver or kidney cancer. V gene TRBV6-5 combines with J gene TRBJ2-5; D is perhaps TRBD1 or TRBD2 (5 bases each). Here the sequenced sample was CD4+ or CD8+ T cells sorted from blood, taken in a trial of the OX40 agonist ivuxolimab. CDR3 sequence reads: CASTGTALKETQYF. CDR3 nucleotide sequence: TGTGCCAGCACTGGGACCGCCCTCAAAGAGACCCAGTACTTC.